A selection of T cell receptor beta chains follows, all from one sample in a study of control samples from healthy donors and cancer patients. TCRdb keeps only in-frame clones here, not all; method: immunoSEQ multiplex PCR. The sample holds 390,000 or so clones; 90% are singletons and the top ten take approximately 6.3%. Sequencing was performed on PBMCs. The receptors were sampled from a man aged 40-49 years with head and neck cancer. CDR3s leave out the opening cysteine and the closing phenylalanine or tryptophan. D genes are given only for firm matches.

NA,TRBV18,TRBJ1-3,ASSPFELGQIKNTIY
TRBD2,TRBV7-9,TRBJ2-7,ASSARLAGFFHEQY
TRBD2,TRBV24-1,TRBJ2-2,ATSESGTSGTGELF
TRBD1,TRBV7-3,TRBJ2-7,ASSSRDRGYEQY
TRBD1,TRBV19,TRBJ2-7,ASSGRQGAYEQY
TRBD1,TRBV19,TRBJ2-5,ASSQGVNQETQY
TRBD1,TRBV24-1,TRBJ1-5,ATDRGGDQPQH
NA,TRBV24-1,TRBJ2-5,ATSDSKKETQY
TRBD1,TRBV6-6,TRBJ2-7,ASSSLDRGIYEQY
NA,TRBV6-5,TRBJ1-6,ASSSLGASDSPLH
TRBD1,TRBV7-6,TRBJ2-1,ASSLEGQTYNEQF
NA,TRBV2,TRBJ2-3,ASSTLSSLGADTQY
NA,TRBV5-8,TRBJ1-5,ASSFRGQPQH
NA,TRBV7-3,TRBJ2-7,ASSYTGSYEQY
TRBD1,TRBV2,TRBJ1-5,ASTRQGTGNQPQH
NA,TRBV28,TRBJ1-5,ASSSPPQSTPQH
TRBD2,TRBV5-4,TRBJ2-5,ASKAGTSGEETQY
NA,TRBV12-5,TRBJ1-6,ASGQPREFNSPLH
TRBD2,TRBV5-1,TRBJ2-2,ASSFLQGQREGIQNTGELF
NA,TRBV27,TRBJ2-3,ASSSKTRGVTDTQY
NA,TRBV3-1/TRBV3-2,TRBJ2-5,ASSPSGTQETQY
NA,TRBV6-5,TRBJ2-2,ATTNRGELF
NA,TRBV6-1,TRBJ1-5,ASSEGQFNQPQH
NA,TRBV10-3,TRBJ1-2,AIKKGDRPHGYT
NA,TRBV12-3/TRBV12-4,TRBJ1-1,ASSLVEDTEAF
NA,TRBV28,TRBJ1-5,ASSLDINNQPQH
TRBD2,TRBV29-1,TRBJ2-2,SVGSSGGSITGELF
TRBD2,TRBV5-1,TRBJ2-2,ASSYLAGRGGELF
TRBD2,TRBV2,TRBJ2-7,ASTTSGYEQY
TRBD2,TRBV7-2,TRBJ2-3,ASSSAGVAGLNTQY
NA,TRBV6-5,TRBJ2-7,ASCPAGSSYEQY